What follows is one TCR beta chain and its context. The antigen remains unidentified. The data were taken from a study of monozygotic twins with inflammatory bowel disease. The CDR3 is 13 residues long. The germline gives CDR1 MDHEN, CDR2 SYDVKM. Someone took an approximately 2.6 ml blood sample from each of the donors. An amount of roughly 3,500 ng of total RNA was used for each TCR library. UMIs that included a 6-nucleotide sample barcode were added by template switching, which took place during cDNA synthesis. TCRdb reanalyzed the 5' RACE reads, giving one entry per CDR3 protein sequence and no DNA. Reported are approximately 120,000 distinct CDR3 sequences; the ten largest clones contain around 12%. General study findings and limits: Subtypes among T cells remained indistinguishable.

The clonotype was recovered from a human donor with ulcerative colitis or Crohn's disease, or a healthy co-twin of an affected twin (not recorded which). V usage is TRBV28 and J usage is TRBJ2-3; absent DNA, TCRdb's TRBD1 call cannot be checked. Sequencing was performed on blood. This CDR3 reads CASSNTGEDTQYF.